Here is one T cell receptor beta chain with its context. Its antigen is unidentified. The data belong to a study of post-analysis software for immune sequencing data. Study-level background: Patients had relapsing-remitting, secondary progressive or progressive-relapsing multiple sclerosis; some lacked subtype.

Study results and limitations: Normalized Chao1 diversity was significantly reduced in patients versus controls.

Carried by the TCR beta cDNA libraries were unique molecular identifiers. Each sample of roughly 0.95 to 10 million input T cells yielded roughly 500,000 cDNA molecules, so each molecule approximated one T cell. TCRdb itself ran the PCR reads through MiXCR, one entry per CDR3 protein. In the table there are under 900,000 distinct CDR3 sequences, under 70% of which are singletons. This TCR was recovered from a girl aged 10 to 17 with multiple sclerosis. The sequenced sample consisted of blood.

The CDR3 loop is CASSSGAGGAGQPQHF. In nucleotides, the CDR3 is TGTGCCAGCAGCTCCGGGGCAGGCGGGGCAGGGCAGCCCCAGCATTTT. The chain has TRBV7-9 and TRBJ1-5, with a possible D match to TRBD1 (5 bases). V gave up 4 bases and J gave up 7 bases, with 20 bases separating them. Germline V gives CDR1 SEHNR, CDR2 FQNEAQ (reference sequence). The CDR3 is 16 residues long.